This TCR beta chain derives from a study of radiation and T cells in renal cell carcinoma. For the study at large: Nephrectomy followed 15 Gy stereotactic body radiation by 4 weeks. Study-level findings and limits: From baseline, blood top tumor clonotypes peaked at 2 weeks post-radiation. Without pretreatment biopsies, baseline tumor clonotype presence was undetermined.

Comments on this clone: Its antigen is undetermined.

Measured with immunoSEQ multiplex PCR; TCRdb has only the in-frame clones, and not every one. The table records 150,000 to 160,000 clones, around 90% of them present only once. Germline V lookup: CDR1 LGHNA, CDR2 YSLEER. Trimming took 0 bases from V and 1 from J, leaving 7 bases between them. This CDR3 spans 15 amino acids. As to time point: blood 2 weeks post-SBRT. Specified treatment: 15 Gy SBRT to primary tumor, nephrectomy 4 weeks later. This material consisted of blood, taken from a patient whose treatment included radiotherapy and nephrectomy. This clonotype originated in a woman aged 50 to 65 with renal cell carcinoma. The gene calls are TRBV4-3 and TRBJ1-5; weak D call: TRBD1 (5 bases). The CDR3 region is CASSQDRVSNQPQHF. CDR3 bases: TGCGCCAGCAGCCAAGACAGGGTGAGCAATCAGCCCCAGCATTTT.